These 20 T cell receptor beta chains came from one sample sequenced in a study of identical twins (dated by TCRdb to the mid-2010s). Library creation used 5' RACE. TCRdb shows the sequencer as Illumina HiSeq 2000. In TCRdb, the public reads were trimmed at Q25 with fastp and aligned with MiXCR, with productive beta chains retained. When rows share a CDR3 protein, they turn into one entry using the most common DNA and genes. Present in this sample are over 600,000 distinct CDR3 sequences, around 20% of which were seen just once. The ten largest clones capture roughly 4% of the sample. This sample was also put to use in a study of T cells expressing NK-cell markers.

The sample taken for sequencing was PBMCs. The source of these receptors is a young woman in good health.

This clonotype was counted a few times. The J gene is TRBJ2-3, the V gene TRBV7-6; D is possibly TRBD1 (5 bases). Germline assignment: CDR1 SGHVS and CDR2 FNYEAQ. Deletions cut 2 bases from V and 6 bases from J, with 18 bases between. The CDR3 loop spans 16 amino acids. In DNA, the CDR3 is TGTGCCAGCAGCTTACCAATTGGGGCGCCTATCGATACGCAGTATTTT. Translating it yields CASSLPIGAPIDTQYF.

This clonotype was detected only a few times. The chain combines TRBV12-3 or TRBV12-4 with TRBJ2-7; D might be TRBD1 or TRBD2, each matching 5 bases. With 6 bases removed from V and 1 base from J, the gap between germline ends came to 16 bases. There are 15 residues in the CDR3. The chain's CDR3 is CASSFEGSSSYEQYF. The CDR3 DNA follows: TGTGCCAGCAGCTTTGAGGGGTCCTCTTCCTACGAGCAGTACTTC.

This clonotype was counted only a few times. The rearrangement joins TRBV20-1 to TRBJ2-3; D is possibly TRBD2 (5 bases). Germline CDR1 reads DFQATT; CDR2 reads SNEGSKA (reference sequence). The V end lost 0 bases, the J end lost 8 bases, and 6 bases lay between the germline ends. CDR3 size: 11 residues. Written as DNA, the CDR3 is TGCAGTGCTAGAGATCGGGGTACGCAGTATTTT. Translating it yields CSARDRGTQYF.

This clonotype was observed a few times. The J gene is TRBJ1-2, the V gene TRBV12-3 or TRBV12-4; D perhaps matches TRBD1 (5 bases). The ends were cut back, 5 bases at V and 3 bases at J, with 10 bases in the middle. This CDR3 has 13 residues. The CDR3 is CASSLDRYYGYTF. Written as DNA, the CDR3 is TGTGCCAGCAGTCTCGACAGATACTATGGCTACACCTTC.

The table lists this clonotype with many counts. The CDR3 DNA is TGCAGTTCTGCGGACAGGGCCTATGGCTACACCTTC. Its translation is CSSADRAYGYTF. The gene calls are TRBV20-1 and TRBJ1-2; 8 bases line up with TRBD1. The length of the CDR3 is 12 residues. Germline assignment: CDR1 DFQATT and CDR2 SNEGSKA (reference sequence). The V segment lost 8 bases and the J segment 4 bases; nucleotides outside the gene matches: 6.

The sample holds a few counts of this clonotype. V is TRBV20-1 and J is TRBJ2-3; TRBD2 aligns across 7 bases. CDR1 is DFQATT, CDR2 SNEGSKA, per germline (reference sequence). The ends lost 6 bases at V and 9 bases at J; junction bases unmatched: 15. The CDR3 is made up of 14 amino acids. Written as DNA, the CDR3 is TGCAGTGCCATACTAGCGAGTTGGTTTGGAACGCAGTATTTT. Amino acids: CSAILASWFGTQYF.

This chain links TRBV18 with TRBJ2-1, with D maybe TRBD2 (6 bases). Germline values: CDR1 KGHSH, CDR2 LQKENI. The CDR3 covers 11 residues. V was trimmed by 8 bases and J by 8 bases, leaving 10 bases between them. The CDR3 sequence is CASRASDEQFF. The CDR3 bases are TGTGCCAGCCGGGCTAGCGATGAGCAGTTCTTC.

For this clonotype: A junction boundary mismatches the germline segment, possibly from a read error. This chain joins TRBV12-3 or TRBV12-4 and TRBJ2-3; a possible D gene is TRBD1 (5 bases). The CDR3 extends over 13 amino acids. CDR3 bases: TGTGTCAGCAAGCAGGGTAACACAGATACGCAGTATTTT. This codes for CVSKQGNTDTQYF.

There are a few counts of this clonotype. The chain uses TRBV7-9 and TRBJ2-1, with a weak D call TRBD2 (6 bases). From germline, CDR1 is SEHNR and CDR2 FQNEAQ (reference sequence). The CDR3 contains 13 residues. Trimming pared 4 bases from V and 10 bases from J, leaving 14 bases between. The CDR3 spells CASSSPGTREQFF. DNA of the CDR3: TGTGCCAGCAGCTCCCCCGGGACTCGAGAGCAGTTCTTC.

This clonotype was seen more than once but under ten times. The chain combines TRBV10-2 with TRBJ2-3, with unresolved D. Germline V gives CDR1 WSHSY, CDR2 SAAADI. Trimming pared 10 bases from V and 10 bases from J, leaving 15 bases between. The CDR3 is made up of 11 amino acids. Written as DNA, the CDR3 is TGCGCCACCCGCAGTTCCGCGTCGCAGTATTTT. Translated: CATRSSASQYF.

This rearrangement joins TRBV29-1 to TRBJ2-5; TRBD2 aligns across 11 bases. The V segment lost 8 bases and the J segment 2 bases; nucleotides outside the gene matches: 7. From germline, CDR1 is SQVTM and CDR2 ANQGSEA. This CDR3 contains 14 residues. This chain's CDR3 is CSLIAGGAQETQYF. The CDR3 DNA reads as TGCAGCCTTATAGCGGGAGGGGCTCAAGAGACCCAGTACTTC.

There are a few counts of this clonotype. Here the CDR3 reads CAISEISRGTEAFF. The CDR3 DNA is TGTGCCATCAGTGAGATAAGTCGGGGAACTGAAGCTTTCTTT. This sequence joins TRBV10-3 and TRBJ1-1; the D is unclear. Trimming took 2 bases from V and 5 from J, leaving 12 bases between them. Germline CDR1 and CDR2: ENHRY and SYGVKD. The CDR3 is 14 amino acids.

This chain connects TRBV7-9 to TRBJ1-1; D not certain. CDR3 length equals 13 residues. V lost 7 bases and J 6 bases, leaving 15 bases between the germline ends. CDR1 is SEHNR, CDR2 FQNEAQ, per germline (reference sequence). CDR3 sequence: CASNQDNRAEAFF. The CDR3 region has the DNA TGTGCCAGCAACCAGGATAACCGCGCTGAAGCTTTCTTT.

The chain uses TRBV15 and TRBJ2-7; D is undetermined. Germline CDR1 LNHNV, CDR2 YYDKDF (reference sequence). Trimming stripped 5 bases from V and 7 bases from J, with 12 bases between. This CDR3 spans 12 amino acids. This CDR3 reads CATSPRLGEQYF. Written as DNA, the CDR3 is TGTGCCACCAGCCCCCGCCTAGGGGAGCAGTACTTC.

The rearrangement joins TRBV10-1 to TRBJ2-3, with D perhaps TRBD2 (7 bases). CDR1 and CDR2 from the germline V gene are WNHNN and SYGVQD (reference sequence). V lost 7 bases to trimming and J lost 3 bases, with 14 bases between them. The CDR3 covers 14 residues. CDR3: CASNGGGHTDTQYF. DNA of the CDR3: TGCGCCAGCAATGGGGGGGGGCATACAGATACGCAGTATTTT.

Many counts were recorded for this clonotype. The rearrangement links TRBV20-1 to TRBJ2-1, with 7 nucleotides matching TRBD1. Germline V gene lookup returns CDR1 DFQATT and CDR2 SNEGSKA (reference sequence). The trim removed 6 bases at V and 5 bases at J, leaving 10 bases unmatched. The CDR3 contains 14 residues. The CDR3 bases are TGCAGTGCCATGGGACAGAAAAACCACAATGAGCAGTTCTTC. Translated: CSAMGQKNHNEQFF.

Only a few counts were recorded for this clonotype. The chain has TRBV12-3 or TRBV12-4 and TRBJ2-7; D ambiguous. This CDR3 is built from 14 residues. V lost 4 bases, J lost 0 bases, and 10 bases lay in between. The CDR3 region has the DNA TGTGCCAGCAGTTGGGATGAGAGCTCCTACGAGCAGTACTTC. Its protein product is CASSWDESSYEQYF.

The genes are TRBV27 and TRBJ2-1, with unresolved D. The CDR3 is 14 amino acids. Germline lookup yields CDR1 MNHEY and CDR2 SMNVEV (reference sequence). V lost 1 base and J lost 6, with 10 bases in between. CDR3: CASSLWYMSNEQFF. The CDR3 DNA sequence: TGTGCCAGCAGTTTATGGTACATGTCCAATGAGCAGTTCTTC.

This clonotype was seen more than once but under ten times. The chain couples TRBV4-1 to TRBJ1-2; D gene uncertain. V was shortened by 0 bases and J by 2 bases, with 7 bases between the two germline ends. Germline loops: CDR1 MGHRA, CDR2 YSYEKL. The CDR3 sequence is 14 residues long. The CDR3 sequence: CASSQENRNYGYTF. The CDR3 DNA reads as TGCGCCAGCAGCCAAGAAAACAGAAACTATGGCTACACCTTC.

The rearrangement uses TRBV27 and TRBJ2-1; D is perhaps TRBD2 (6 bases). V lost 6 bases and J 5 bases, leaving 20 bases between the germline ends. Germline loops: CDR1 MNHEY, CDR2 SMNVEV (reference sequence). CDR3 length: 16 amino acids. CDR3 amino acids: CASSPLLREADNEQFF. Written as DNA, the CDR3 is TGTGCCAGCAGCCCCCTCTTGAGGGAGGCGGACAATGAGCAGTTCTTC.